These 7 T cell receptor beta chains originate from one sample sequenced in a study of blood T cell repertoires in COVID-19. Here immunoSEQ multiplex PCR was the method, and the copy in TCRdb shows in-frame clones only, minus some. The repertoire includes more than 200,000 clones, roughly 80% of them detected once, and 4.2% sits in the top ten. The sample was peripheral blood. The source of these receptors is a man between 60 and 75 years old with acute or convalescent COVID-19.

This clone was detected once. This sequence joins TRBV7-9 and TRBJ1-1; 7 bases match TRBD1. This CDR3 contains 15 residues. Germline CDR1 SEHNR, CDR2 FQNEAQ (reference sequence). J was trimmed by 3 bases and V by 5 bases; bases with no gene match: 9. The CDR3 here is CASSQRTGAYTEAFF. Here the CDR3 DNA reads TGTGCCAGCAGCCAGAGGACAGGAGCTTACACTGAAGCTTTCTTT.

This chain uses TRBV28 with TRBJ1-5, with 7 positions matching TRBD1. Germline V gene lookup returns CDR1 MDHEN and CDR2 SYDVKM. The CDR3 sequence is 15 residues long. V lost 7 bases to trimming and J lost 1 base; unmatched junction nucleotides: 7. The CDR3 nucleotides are TGTGCCAGCAACAGACAGGGCGTAAGCAATCAGCCCCAGCATTTT. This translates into CASNRQGVSNQPQHF.

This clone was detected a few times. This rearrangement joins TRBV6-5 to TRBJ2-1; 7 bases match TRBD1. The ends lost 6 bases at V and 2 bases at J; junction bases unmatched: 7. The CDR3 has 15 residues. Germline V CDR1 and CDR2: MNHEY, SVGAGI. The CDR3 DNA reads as TGTGCCAGCAGAAAAAGACAGGGCACCTACAATGAGCAGTTCTTC. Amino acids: CASRKRQGTYNEQFF.

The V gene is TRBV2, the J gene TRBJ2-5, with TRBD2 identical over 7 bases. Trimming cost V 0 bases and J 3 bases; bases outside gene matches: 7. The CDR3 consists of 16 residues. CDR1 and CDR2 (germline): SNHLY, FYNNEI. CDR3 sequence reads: CASSEALPGGEETQYF. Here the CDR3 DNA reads TGTGCCAGCAGTGAAGCGCTTCCGGGGGGTGAAGAGACCCAGTACTTC.

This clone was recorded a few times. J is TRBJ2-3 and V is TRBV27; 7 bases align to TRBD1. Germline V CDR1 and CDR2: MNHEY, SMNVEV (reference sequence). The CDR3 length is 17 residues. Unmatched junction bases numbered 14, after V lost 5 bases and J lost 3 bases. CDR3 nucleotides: TGTGCCAGCAGTAGTTTTAAGGCACAGGGGTCGACAGATACGCAGTATTTT. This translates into CASSSFKAQGSTDTQYF.

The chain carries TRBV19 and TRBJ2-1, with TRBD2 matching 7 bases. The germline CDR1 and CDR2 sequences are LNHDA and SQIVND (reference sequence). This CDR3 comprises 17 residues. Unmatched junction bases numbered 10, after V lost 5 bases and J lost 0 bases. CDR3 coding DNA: TGTGCCAGTAGTCCCTACGGGAGGTCGAGCTCCTACAATGAGCAGTTCTTC. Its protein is CASSPYGRSSSYNEQFF.

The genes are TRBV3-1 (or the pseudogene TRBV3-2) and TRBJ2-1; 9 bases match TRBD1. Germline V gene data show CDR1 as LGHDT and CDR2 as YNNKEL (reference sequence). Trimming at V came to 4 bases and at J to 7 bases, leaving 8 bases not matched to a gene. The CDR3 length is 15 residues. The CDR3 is CASSPRTGADNEQFF. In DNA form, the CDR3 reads TGTGCCAGCAGCCCAAGGACAGGGGCCGATAATGAGCAGTTCTTC.